The rows below give T cell receptor beta chains drawn from one sample of a study of T-cell reconstitution after alpha-beta-depleted transplantation in children. Each CDR3 protein gets one entry after TCRdb re-called the PCR reads with MiXCR. This sample has about 300,000 distinct CDR3 sequences, with roughly 9.1% found just once. The source was PBMCs, collected before TCRalphabeta/CD19-depleted stem cell transplant. The receptors here all came from a boy under two years old with acute myeloid leukemia, due to receive a stem cell transplant. Both conserved end residues are part of each CDR3. Each record gives: D gene, V gene, J gene, CDR3 protein. A D gene is named only where the DNA matches it firmly.

d_call: .
v_call: TRBV5-6
j_call: TRBJ2-5
cdr3_aa: CASSLTPGSQETQYF

d_call: .
v_call: TRBV5-1
j_call: TRBJ2-1
cdr3_aa: CASRPRSPYNEQFF

d_call: .
v_call: TRBV6-5
j_call: TRBJ1-6
cdr3_aa: CASSYSIRDSPLHF

d_call: TRBD2
v_call: TRBV3-1
j_call: TRBJ2-3
cdr3_aa: CASSQATSGGLNTQYF

d_call: TRBD1
v_call: TRBV20-1
j_call: TRBJ2-5
cdr3_aa: CSARPWTGQETQYF

d_call: TRBD2
v_call: TRBV4-2
j_call: TRBJ2-7
cdr3_aa: CASSQDRAGEGQYF

d_call: TRBD2
v_call: TRBV29-1
j_call: TRBJ2-1
cdr3_aa: CSVEDSGSGRYEQFF

d_call: .
v_call: TRBV21-1
j_call: TRBJ2-5
cdr3_aa: CASSAQDSSETQYF

d_call: TRBD2
v_call: TRBV9
j_call: TRBJ2-2
cdr3_aa: CDSSVHPAGGKTGELFF

d_call: .
v_call: TRBV29-1
j_call: TRBJ2-1
cdr3_aa: CSVVPAGKSYNEQFF

d_call: .
v_call: TRBV7-9
j_call: TRBJ1-1
cdr3_aa: CASSLFSGGKMNTEAFF

d_call: TRBD2
v_call: TRBV9
j_call: TRBJ2-3
cdr3_aa: CASSGLAGGDTQYF

d_call: TRBD2
v_call: TRBV7-3
j_call: TRBJ2-3
cdr3_aa: CASSLELATDTQYF

d_call: TRBD2
v_call: TRBV10-3
j_call: TRBJ2-3
cdr3_aa: CATAQTSGRADTQYF

d_call: .
v_call: TRBV2
j_call: TRBJ2-3
cdr3_aa: CASSEWGADTQYF

d_call: .
v_call: TRBV5-2
j_call: TRBJ2-7
cdr3_aa: CAMGPVLPGLAGGWSSYEQYF

d_call: TRBD1
v_call: TRBV12-3/TRBV12-4
j_call: TRBJ1-5
cdr3_aa: CASSPDRNGNQPQHF

d_call: TRBD2
v_call: TRBV7-2
j_call: TRBJ2-7
cdr3_aa: CASSLGTSKYEQYF

d_call: .
v_call: TRBV19
j_call: TRBJ2-7
cdr3_aa: CASSLTHGTPYEQYF

d_call: TRBD1
v_call: TRBV4-3
j_call: TRBJ1-1
cdr3_aa: CASRDRVNTEAFF

d_call: TRBD2
v_call: TRBV5-1
j_call: TRBJ2-1
cdr3_aa: CASSETSGYNEQFF

d_call: TRBD1
v_call: TRBV24-1
j_call: TRBJ2-7
cdr3_aa: CATSGTGPSYEQYF

d_call: .
v_call: TRBV18
j_call: TRBJ2-7
cdr3_aa: CASSLAAVYEQYF

d_call: TRBD1
v_call: TRBV28
j_call: TRBJ2-7
cdr3_aa: CASSLYRDSRSF

d_call: TRBD1
v_call: TRBV18
j_call: TRBJ1-1
cdr3_aa: CASSPGQVGNTEAFF

d_call: .
v_call: TRBV11-2
j_call: TRBJ2-4
cdr3_aa: CASSTRDENIQYF

d_call: .
v_call: TRBV12-3/TRBV12-4
j_call: TRBJ2-2
cdr3_aa: CASSPRRVRVTGELFF

d_call: .
v_call: TRBV7-6
j_call: TRBJ2-5
cdr3_aa: CASSLAWVSGGETQYF

d_call: .
v_call: TRBV24-1
j_call: TRBJ1-5
cdr3_aa: CATSQQGEDNQPQHF

d_call: TRBD1
v_call: TRBV9
j_call: TRBJ2-7
cdr3_aa: CASSSGQNGHEQYF

d_call: TRBD2
v_call: TRBV7-3
j_call: TRBJ2-3
cdr3_aa: CASSPAGGPDTQYF

d_call: TRBD1
v_call: TRBV6-5
j_call: TRBJ2-7
cdr3_aa: CASSYTDRPHYEQYF

d_call: TRBD1
v_call: TRBV12-3/TRBV12-4
j_call: TRBJ2-7
cdr3_aa: CASSSGQVYEQYF

d_call: .
v_call: TRBV28
j_call: TRBJ2-5
cdr3_aa: CASSVGHPNNPETQYF

d_call: .
v_call: TRBV11-1
j_call: TRBJ2-7
cdr3_aa: CASSLAYIAGNRSYEQYF

d_call: TRBD1
v_call: TRBV19
j_call: TRBJ2-2
cdr3_aa: CASYPGQGAGELFF

d_call: .
v_call: TRBV11-3
j_call: TRBJ1-4
cdr3_aa: CASSFRGANEKLFF

d_call: .
v_call: TRBV12-3/TRBV12-4
j_call: TRBJ1-1
cdr3_aa: CASSLTGSPTEAFF

d_call: TRBD2
v_call: TRBV29-1
j_call: TRBJ2-3
cdr3_aa: CSVELGRLAPSTDTQYF

d_call: .
v_call: TRBV29-1
j_call: TRBJ2-6
cdr3_aa: CSVDREGANVLTF

d_call: TRBD1
v_call: TRBV5-1
j_call: TRBJ2-7
cdr3_aa: CASSPQTGGSYEQYF

d_call: .
v_call: TRBV9
j_call: TRBJ2-2
cdr3_aa: CASSVGGPGGGPNTGELFF

d_call: .
v_call: TRBV20-1
j_call: TRBJ2-3
cdr3_aa: CSAVLTGGDTQYF

d_call: TRBD2
v_call: TRBV20-1
j_call: TRBJ2-7
cdr3_aa: CSASLGAGAGYEQYF

d_call: TRBD2
v_call: TRBV29-1
j_call: TRBJ2-7
cdr3_aa: CSVNLAGVPYEQYF

d_call: .
v_call: TRBV10-3
j_call: TRBJ1-5
cdr3_aa: CAISERGAGNQPQHF

d_call: TRBD2
v_call: TRBV13
j_call: TRBJ2-1
cdr3_aa: CASSPGTGLVGNEQFF

d_call: .
v_call: TRBV7-8
j_call: TRBJ2-1
cdr3_aa: CASSPQREQFF

d_call: TRBD1
v_call: TRBV11-2
j_call: TRBJ2-1
cdr3_aa: CASSGQGPYNEQFF

d_call: .
v_call: TRBV5-1
j_call: TRBJ2-7
cdr3_aa: CASSLSRRDYEQYF

d_call: .
v_call: TRBV3-1
j_call: TRBJ2-2
cdr3_aa: CASSNRDRNTGELFF

d_call: .
v_call: TRBV7-9
j_call: TRBJ2-5
cdr3_aa: CASSLAEGNQETQYF

d_call: TRBD1
v_call: TRBV10-3
j_call: TRBJ2-7
cdr3_aa: CAISQTRDRGYEQYF

d_call: .
v_call: TRBV4-3
j_call: TRBJ2-3
cdr3_aa: CASSQDLGPTDTQYF

d_call: .
v_call: TRBV29-1
j_call: TRBJ2-7
cdr3_aa: CSVENQGYEQYF

d_call: .
v_call: TRBV7-9
j_call: TRBJ2-3
cdr3_aa: CASSLGIARDTQYF

d_call: TRBD1
v_call: TRBV9
j_call: TRBJ1-6
cdr3_aa: CASSVGQGSPLHF

d_call: TRBD2
v_call: TRBV4-3
j_call: TRBJ2-5
cdr3_aa: CASSLLGRARETQYF

d_call: .
v_call: TRBV29-1
j_call: TRBJ2-1
cdr3_aa: CSFDNNFSYNEQFF